Shown below are 4 T cell receptor beta chains from a single sample sequenced in a study of T cell repertoires in aging, cancer and after chemotherapy. The template was genomic DNA from peripheral blood, not RNA. TRB rearrangements spanning V, D and J were amplified using mixed TRB-A/B primers. Each CDR3 protein gets one entry after TCRdb re-called the multiplex PCR reads with MiXCR. The sample contains around 8,100 distinct CDR3 sequences, 40% of which appear only once. The material sequenced was blood. Receptors were obtained from a human donor in good health.

V is TRBV4-3 and J is TRBJ1-1; possibly TRBD1 for D (5 bases). The CDR3 consists of 16 residues. The V end lost 1 base, the J end lost 11 bases, and 23 bases lay between the germline ends. Germline V lookup: CDR1 LGHNA, CDR2 YSLEER. The CDR3 sequence is CASSQVYKTVGLLAFF. The CDR3 DNA is TGCGCCAGCAGCCAAGTATACAAGACAGTAGGTCTTCTTGCTTTCTTT.

This chain links TRBV7-9 with TRBJ1-6; D is unclear. Germline loops: CDR1 SEHNR, CDR2 FQNEAQ (reference sequence). The CDR3 is 15 amino acids. V lost 3 bases, J lost 5 bases, and 11 bases lay in between. The CDR3 here is CASSLAVGDNSPLHF. The CDR3 nucleotides read TGTGCCAGCAGCTTGGCGGTCGGGGATAATTCACCCCTCCACTTT.

The chain combines TRBV6-4 with TRBJ2-3; D remains unclear. CDR3 size: 15 residues. V lost 5 bases and J lost 1, with 13 bases in between. Per the germline V gene, CDR1 is MRHNA and CDR2 is SNTAGT. The CDR3 DNA reads as TGTGCCAGCAGTACTCTAGGCGCGGGCACAGATACGCAGTATTTT. Translation gives CASSTLGAGTDTQYF.

The chain joins TRBV6-5 to TRBJ2-2; 9 bases line up with TRBD1. CDR3 length: 16 residues. CDR1 is MNHEY and CDR2 is SVGAGI in the germline V gene. After removal of 5 bases from V and 4 bases from J, the junction contained 8 bases not matched to a gene. In DNA form, the CDR3 reads TGTGCCAGCAGTGAAGCGGAGACAGGGGGCACCGGGGAGCTGTTTTTT. Residues: CASSEAETGGTGELFF.